A single sample gave rise to the 10 T cell receptor beta chains below, sequenced in a study of T-cell memory formation after mild COVID-19. Each CDR3 protein is one row after TCRdb ran MiXCR on the 5' RACE reads. The sample includes around 200,000 distinct CDR3 sequences, more than 8% of them seen just once. The sample comprised PBMCs or a T cell subset sorted from them (not recorded which). Source of these receptors: a man aged 18 to 30 who had mild COVID-19 (a few samples of this study predate the infection). Cell type and time point are not known.

DNA of the CDR3: TGTGCCAGCAGGCGGGACAGTCCCTACGAGCAGTACTTC. Encoded protein: CASRRDSPYEQYF. This rearrangement joins TRBV6-2 or TRBV6-3 to TRBJ2-7; TRBD1 is a possible D gene (7 bases). Germline V gene sequence: CDR1 MNHEY, CDR2 SVGEGT. Trimming took off 6 bases at V and 2 bases at J, with 11 bases between the two ends. The CDR3 consists of 13 residues.

In this sample, this clonotype turned up a few times. The CDR3 coding sequence is TGTGCCAGCTCACCAGGTTCAGGTTCCGAGCAGTACGTC. As protein: CASSPGSGSEQYV. The chain links TRBV18 to TRBJ2-7, with D unresolved. In germline, CDR1 is KGHSH, CDR2 LQKENI. This CDR3 is built from 13 residues. The germline V and J ends were trimmed by 2 bases and 6 bases, with 11 bases remaining between them.

This clonotype was picked up a small number of times. The J gene is TRBJ2-5, the V gene TRBV10-3; 11 bases fit TRBD2. The CDR3 totals 14 residues. Trimming cost V 4 bases and J 4 bases; bases outside gene matches: 2. CDR1 is ENHRY and CDR2 is SYGVKD in the germline V gene. In DNA, the CDR3 is TGTGCCATCAGTGGTACTAGCGGGGGAGAGACCCAGTACTTC. Its protein product is CAISGTSGGETQYF.

The chain combines TRBV20-1 with TRBJ2-2; 7 nucleotides agree with TRBD2. Trimming at V came to 5 bases and at J to 1 base, leaving 4 bases not matched to a gene. The CDR3 runs to 14 residues. Looked up from germline, CDR1 is DFQATT and CDR2 is SNEGSKA (reference sequence). The CDR3 DNA is TGCAGTGCTGATCGGGGGGAGAACACCGGGGAGCTGTTTTTT. This sequence encodes CSADRGENTGELFF.

The chain combines TRBV28 with TRBJ1-5; D not resolved. From germline, CDR1 is MDHEN and CDR2 SYDVKM. This CDR3 is 12 amino acids long. Trimming took off 1 base at V and 7 bases at J, with 5 bases between the two ends. In nucleotides, the CDR3 is TGTGCCAGCAGTTTATACGTCCAGCCCCAGCATTTT. Translated, it gives CASSLYVQPQHF.

There are a few counts of this clonotype. The chain recombines TRBV5-1 with TRBJ2-5, with D perhaps TRBD2 (5 bases). The V end lost 4 bases, the J end lost 2 bases, and 15 bases lay between the germline ends. The CDR3 extends over 15 amino acids. In germline, CDR1 is SGHRS, CDR2 YFSETQ. The CDR3 protein is CASSLAGLSQETQYF. The DNA of the CDR3 is TGCGCCAGCAGCCTAGCCGGACTGTCTCAAGAGACCCAGTACTTC.

This clonotype was counted at least ten times. The V gene is TRBV4-3, the J gene TRBJ1-2; D unclear. Trimming pared 0 bases from V and 4 bases from J, leaving 9 bases between. Germline V CDR1 and CDR2: LGHNA, YSLEER. The CDR3 loop spans 14 amino acids. CDR3 residues: CASSQERWTYGYTF. In nucleotides, the CDR3 is TGCGCCAGCAGCCAAGAACGGTGGACCTATGGCTACACCTTC.

There are a few counts of this clonotype. The CDR3 DNA reads TGTGCCAGCAGCCACCGGCAAGCAAGTTTAGCTTTCTTT. Protein product: CASSHRQASLAFF. This sequence joins TRBV11-1 and TRBJ1-1; D not resolved. The V gene lost 5 bases and the J gene lost 10 bases, with 17 bases spanning the gap. CDR1 and CDR2 from the germline V gene are SGHAT and FQDESV (reference sequence). The CDR3 length is 13 residues.

This clonotype was recorded a few times. The V and J genes are TRBV23-1 and TRBJ2-1; TRBD1 matches at 7 bases. TRBV23-1 has ORF status, its function being uncertain. The CDR3 sequence is 13 residues long. With 9 bases clipped from V and 7 bases from J, the junction kept 9 bases outside the gene matches. The CDR3 sequence: CASHGTETNEQFF. As DNA, the CDR3 is TGCGCCAGTCATGGGACAGAGACTAATGAGCAGTTCTTC.

The CDR3: CSARAGVDTQYF. The DNA for the CDR3 is TGCAGTGCTAGGGCCGGGGTCGATACGCAGTATTTT. The chain links TRBV20-1 to TRBJ2-3; D is possibly TRBD2 (5 bases). CDR3 length: 12 amino acids. V was shortened by 3 bases and J by 6 bases, with 10 bases between the two germline ends. The V gene's germline CDR1 is DFQATT and CDR2 SNEGSKA (reference sequence).